This T cell receptor (beta chain) was captured in a study of blood T cells in healthy people across ages. Study-level findings and limits: Naive and antigen-experienced cells could not be conclusively compared, given unsorted PBMCs. The study found more naive CD4+ cells and higher diversity in long-lived than aged donors.

Note on this clonotype: Its antigen is as yet unknown.

Alongside a J-beta primer mix, a sample-barcoded 5' primer served in a second PCR lasting roughly 7 to 11 cycles. TCRdb processed the 5' RACE reads anew with MiXCR; each CDR3 protein has one entry. The top ten hold 7.9% of the sample, which has some 1.4 million distinct CDR3 sequences, roughly 40% seen once. The sequenced sample consisted of blood. The source is a woman younger than 35 in good health.

CDR3 sequence reads: CASSLRGTTYTEAFF. The CDR3 nucleotides read TGTGCCAGCAGCTTACGCGGGACAACATACACTGAAGCTTTCTTT. The chain couples TRBV7-9 to TRBJ1-1; D possibly corresponds to TRBD1 (6 bases). The CDR3 covers 15 residues. From germline, CDR1 is SEHNR and CDR2 FQNEAQ (reference sequence). Trimming pared 2 bases from V and 3 bases from J, leaving 13 bases between.